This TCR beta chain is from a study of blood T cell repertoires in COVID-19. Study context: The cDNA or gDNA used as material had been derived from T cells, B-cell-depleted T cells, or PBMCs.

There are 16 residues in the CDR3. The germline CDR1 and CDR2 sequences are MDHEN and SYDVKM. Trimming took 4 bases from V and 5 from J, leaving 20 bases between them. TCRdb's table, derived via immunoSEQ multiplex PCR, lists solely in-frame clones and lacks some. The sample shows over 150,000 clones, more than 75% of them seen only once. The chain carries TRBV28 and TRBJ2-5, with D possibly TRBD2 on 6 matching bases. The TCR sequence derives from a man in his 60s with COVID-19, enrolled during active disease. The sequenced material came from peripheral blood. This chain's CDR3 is CASSSAGTGTRETQYF. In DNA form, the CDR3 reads TGTGCCAGCAGTTCGGCGGGGACGGGAACGAGGGAGACCCAGTACTTC.